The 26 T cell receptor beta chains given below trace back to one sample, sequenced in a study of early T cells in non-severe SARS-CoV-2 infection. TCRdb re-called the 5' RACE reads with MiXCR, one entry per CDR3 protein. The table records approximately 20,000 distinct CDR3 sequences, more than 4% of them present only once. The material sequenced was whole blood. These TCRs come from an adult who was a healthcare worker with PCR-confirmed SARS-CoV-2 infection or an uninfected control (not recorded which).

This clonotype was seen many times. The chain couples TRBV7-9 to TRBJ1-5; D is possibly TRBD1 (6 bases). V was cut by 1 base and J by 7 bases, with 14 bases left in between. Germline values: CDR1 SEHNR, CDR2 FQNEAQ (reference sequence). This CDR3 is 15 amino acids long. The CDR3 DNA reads TGTGCCAGCAGCTTAGGAACAGGGACCTTCCAGCCCCAGCATTTT. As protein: CASSLGTGTFQPQHF. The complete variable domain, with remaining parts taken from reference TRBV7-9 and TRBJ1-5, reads DTGVSQNPRHKITKRGQNVTFRCDPISEHNRLYWYRQTLGQGPEFLTYFQNEAQLEKSRLLSDRFSAERPKGSFSTLEIQRTEQGDSAMYLCASSLGTGTFQPQHFGDGTRLSIL.

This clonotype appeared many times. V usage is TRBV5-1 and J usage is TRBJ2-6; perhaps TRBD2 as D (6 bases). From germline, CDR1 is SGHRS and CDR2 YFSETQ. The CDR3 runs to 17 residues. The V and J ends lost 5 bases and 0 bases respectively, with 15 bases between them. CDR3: CASRKEGSTSGANVLTF. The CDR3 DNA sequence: TGCGCCAGCAGGAAGGAGGGATCGACCTCTGGGGCCAACGTCCTGACTTTC. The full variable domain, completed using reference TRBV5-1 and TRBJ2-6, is KAGVTQTPRYLIKTRGQQVTLSCSPISGHRSVSWYQQTPGQGLQFLFEYFSETQRNKGNFPGRFSGRQFSNSRSEMNVSTLELGDSALYLCASRKEGSTSGANVLTFGAGSRLTVL.

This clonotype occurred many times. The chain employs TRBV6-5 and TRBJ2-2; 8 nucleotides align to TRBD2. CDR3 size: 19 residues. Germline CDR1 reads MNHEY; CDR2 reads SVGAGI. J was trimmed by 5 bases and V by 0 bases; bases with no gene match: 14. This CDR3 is CASSYSRNLGTSITGELFF. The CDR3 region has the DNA TGTGCCAGCAGTTACTCGAGGAACCTCGGGACTAGTATAACCGGGGAGCTGTTTTTT.

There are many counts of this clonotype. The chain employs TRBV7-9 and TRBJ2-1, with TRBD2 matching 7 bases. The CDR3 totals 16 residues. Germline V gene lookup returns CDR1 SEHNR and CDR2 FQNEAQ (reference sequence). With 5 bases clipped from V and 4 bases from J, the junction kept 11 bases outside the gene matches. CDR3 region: CASSPLGGGGYNEQFF. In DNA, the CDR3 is TGTGCCAGCAGCCCCCTTGGAGGCGGGGGTTACAATGAGCAGTTCTTC.

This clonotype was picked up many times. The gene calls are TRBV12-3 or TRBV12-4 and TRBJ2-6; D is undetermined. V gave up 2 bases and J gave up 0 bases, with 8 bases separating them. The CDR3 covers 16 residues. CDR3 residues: CASSLIRFSGANVLTF. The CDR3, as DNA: TGTGCCAGCAGTTTAATTAGGTTCTCTGGGGCCAACGTCCTGACTTTC.

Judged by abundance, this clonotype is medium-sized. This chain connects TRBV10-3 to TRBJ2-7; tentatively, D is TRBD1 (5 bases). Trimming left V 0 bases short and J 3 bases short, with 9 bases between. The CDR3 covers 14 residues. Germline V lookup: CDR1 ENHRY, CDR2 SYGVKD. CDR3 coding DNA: TGTGCCATCAGTGAGTCTGAAAGGGGCTACGAGCAGTACTTC. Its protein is CAISESERGYEQYF.

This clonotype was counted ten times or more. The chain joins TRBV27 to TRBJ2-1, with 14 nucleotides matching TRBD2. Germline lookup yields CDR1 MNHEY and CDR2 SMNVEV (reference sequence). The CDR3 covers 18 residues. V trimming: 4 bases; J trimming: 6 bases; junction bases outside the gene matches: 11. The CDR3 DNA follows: TGTGCCAGCAGTTCCGGGACTAGCGGGGGCCCCAGACGCAATGAGCAGTTCTTC. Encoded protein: CASSSGTSGGPRRNEQFF.

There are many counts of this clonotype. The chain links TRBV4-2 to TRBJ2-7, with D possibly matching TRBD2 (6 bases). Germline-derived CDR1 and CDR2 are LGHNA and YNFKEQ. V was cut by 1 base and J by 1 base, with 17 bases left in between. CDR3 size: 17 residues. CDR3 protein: CASSQGPSEGISYEQYF. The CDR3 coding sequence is TGTGCCAGCAGCCAAGGCCCCTCGGAGGGCATATCCTACGAGCAGTACTTC.

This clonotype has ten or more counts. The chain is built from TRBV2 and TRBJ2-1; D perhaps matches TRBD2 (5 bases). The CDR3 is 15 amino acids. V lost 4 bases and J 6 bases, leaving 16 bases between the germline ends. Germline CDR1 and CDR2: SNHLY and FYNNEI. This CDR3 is CASSVATTVVNEQFF. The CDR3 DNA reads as TGTGCCAGCAGTGTAGCGACCACGGTGGTCAATGAGCAGTTCTTC.

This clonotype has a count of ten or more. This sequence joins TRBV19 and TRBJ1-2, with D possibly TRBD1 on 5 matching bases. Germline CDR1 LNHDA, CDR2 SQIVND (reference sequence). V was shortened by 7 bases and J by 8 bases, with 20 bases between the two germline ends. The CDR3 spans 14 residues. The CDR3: CASIKRGTLDGYTF. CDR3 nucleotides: TGTGCCAGTATCAAGAGAGGGACCCTCGACGGCTACACCTTC.

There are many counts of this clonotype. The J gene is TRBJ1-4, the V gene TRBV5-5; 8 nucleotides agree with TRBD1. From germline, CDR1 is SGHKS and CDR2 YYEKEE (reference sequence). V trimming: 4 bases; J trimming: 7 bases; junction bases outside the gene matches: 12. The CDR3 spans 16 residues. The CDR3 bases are TGTGCCAGCAGCACGAGCGGACAGGGTACGGGTGAAAAACTGTTTTTT. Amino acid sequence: CASSTSGQGTGEKLFF.

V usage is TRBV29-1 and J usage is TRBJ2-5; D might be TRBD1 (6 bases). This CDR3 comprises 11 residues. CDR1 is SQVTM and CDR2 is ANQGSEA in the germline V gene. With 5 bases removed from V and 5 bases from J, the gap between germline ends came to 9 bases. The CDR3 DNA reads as TGCAGCGTTCCCAGGGGTGAGACCCAGTACTTC. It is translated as CSVPRGETQYF. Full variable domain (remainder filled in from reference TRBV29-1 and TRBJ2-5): SAVISQKPSRDICQRGTSLTIQCQVDSQVTMMFWYRQQPGQSLTLIATANQGSEATYESGFVIDKFPISRPNLTFSTLTVSNMSPEDSSIYLCSVPRGETQYFGPGTRLLVL.

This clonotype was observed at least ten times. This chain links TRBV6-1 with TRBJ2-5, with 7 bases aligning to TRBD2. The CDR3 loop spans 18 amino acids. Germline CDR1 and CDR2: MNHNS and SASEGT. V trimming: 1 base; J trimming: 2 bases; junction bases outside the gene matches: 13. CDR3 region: CASSEVGTYRAGQETQYF. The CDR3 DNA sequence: TGTGCCAGCAGTGAAGTGGGAACCTACAGAGCGGGACAAGAGACCCAGTACTTC.

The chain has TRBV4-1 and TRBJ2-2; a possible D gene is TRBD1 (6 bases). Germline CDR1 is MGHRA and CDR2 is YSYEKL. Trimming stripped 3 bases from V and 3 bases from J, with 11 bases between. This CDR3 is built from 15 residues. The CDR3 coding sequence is TGCGCCAGCAGCCATGGAAAGGGGGACACCGGGGAGCTGTTTTTT. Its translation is CASSHGKGDTGELFF.

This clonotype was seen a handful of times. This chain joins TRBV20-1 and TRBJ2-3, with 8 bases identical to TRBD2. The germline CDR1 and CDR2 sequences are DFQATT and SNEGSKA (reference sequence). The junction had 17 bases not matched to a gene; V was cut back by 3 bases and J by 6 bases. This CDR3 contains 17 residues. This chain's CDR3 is CSARPLQTSGRPDTQYF. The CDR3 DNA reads TGCAGTGCTAGGCCTCTCCAAACTAGCGGAAGGCCGGATACGCAGTATTTT.

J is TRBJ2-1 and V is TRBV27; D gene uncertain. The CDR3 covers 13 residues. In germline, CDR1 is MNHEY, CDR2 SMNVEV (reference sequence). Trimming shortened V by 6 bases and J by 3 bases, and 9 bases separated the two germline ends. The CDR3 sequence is CASRLLNYNEQFF. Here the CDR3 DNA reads TGTGCCAGCAGGTTACTAAACTACAATGAGCAGTTCTTC.

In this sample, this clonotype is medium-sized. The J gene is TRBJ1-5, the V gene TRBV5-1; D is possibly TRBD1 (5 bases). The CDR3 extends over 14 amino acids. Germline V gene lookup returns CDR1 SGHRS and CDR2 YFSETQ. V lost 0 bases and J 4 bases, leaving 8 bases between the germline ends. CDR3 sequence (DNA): TGCGCCAGCAGCTTGGGAGGGGATAATCAGCCCCAGCATTTT. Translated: CASSLGGDNQPQHF.

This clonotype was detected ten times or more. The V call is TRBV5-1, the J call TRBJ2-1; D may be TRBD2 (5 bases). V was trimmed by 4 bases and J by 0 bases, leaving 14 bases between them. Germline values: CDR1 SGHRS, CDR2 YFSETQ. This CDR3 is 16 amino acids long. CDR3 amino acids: CASSLIPGSSYNEQFF. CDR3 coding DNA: TGCGCCAGCAGCCTAATCCCGGGGAGCTCCTACAATGAGCAGTTCTTC. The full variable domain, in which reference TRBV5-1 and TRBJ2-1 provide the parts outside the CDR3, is KAGVTQTPRYLIKTRGQQVTLSCSPISGHRSVSWYQQTPGQGLQFLFEYFSETQRNKGNFPGRFSGRQFSNSRSEMNVSTLELGDSALYLCASSLIPGSSYNEQFFGPGTRLTVL.

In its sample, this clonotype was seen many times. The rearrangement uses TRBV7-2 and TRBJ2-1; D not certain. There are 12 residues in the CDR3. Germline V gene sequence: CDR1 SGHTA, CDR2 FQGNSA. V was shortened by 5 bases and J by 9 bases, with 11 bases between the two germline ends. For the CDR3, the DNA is TGTGCCAGCAGCCCCCCGCGTGGTGAGCAGTTCTTC. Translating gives CASSPPRGEQFF.

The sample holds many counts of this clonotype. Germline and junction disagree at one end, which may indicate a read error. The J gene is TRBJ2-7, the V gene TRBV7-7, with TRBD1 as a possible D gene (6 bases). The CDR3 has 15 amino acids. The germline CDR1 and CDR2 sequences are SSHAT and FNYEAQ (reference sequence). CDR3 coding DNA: TGTGCTAGCAGCCTGGGGGCAGCCAGGACCGACGAGCAGTACTTC. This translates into CASSLGAARTDEQYF.

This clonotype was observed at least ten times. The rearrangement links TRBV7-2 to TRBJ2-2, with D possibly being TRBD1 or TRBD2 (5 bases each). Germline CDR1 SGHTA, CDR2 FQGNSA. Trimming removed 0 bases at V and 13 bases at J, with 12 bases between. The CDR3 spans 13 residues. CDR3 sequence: CASSLALGGRLFF. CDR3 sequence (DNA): TGTGCCAGCAGCTTAGCGCTTGGGGGTAGGCTGTTTTTT.

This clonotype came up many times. The CDR3 DNA reads as TGTGCCAGCAGCGTAGCGGGGGCAGGGGGCGGTGATACGCAGTATTTT. This codes for CASSVAGAGGGDTQYF. The V and J genes are TRBV9 and TRBJ2-3; 8 bases fit TRBD1. Germline V gene data show CDR1 as SGDLS and CDR2 as YYNGEE. J lost 6 bases, V lost 0 bases, and 9 bases had no gene match. The CDR3 is 16 residues long.

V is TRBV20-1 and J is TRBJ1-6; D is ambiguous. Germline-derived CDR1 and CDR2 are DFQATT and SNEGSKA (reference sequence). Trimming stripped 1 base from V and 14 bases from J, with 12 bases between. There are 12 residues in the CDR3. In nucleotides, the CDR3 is TGCAGTGCTAGAGGCCCCACCGAGTCCCTCCACTTT. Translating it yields CSARGPTESLHF.

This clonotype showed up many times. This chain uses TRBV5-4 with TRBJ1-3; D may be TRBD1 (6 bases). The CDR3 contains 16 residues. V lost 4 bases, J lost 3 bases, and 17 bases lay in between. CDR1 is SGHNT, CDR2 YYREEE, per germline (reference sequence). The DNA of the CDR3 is TGTGCCAGCAGCCACTGGACAGCCGGAGGTGGAAACACCATATATTTT. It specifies CASSHWTAGGGNTIYF.

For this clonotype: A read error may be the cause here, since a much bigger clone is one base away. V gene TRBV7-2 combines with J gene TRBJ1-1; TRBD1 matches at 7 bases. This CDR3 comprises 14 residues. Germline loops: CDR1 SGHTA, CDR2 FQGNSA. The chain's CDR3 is CPSSPFGGQAVAFF. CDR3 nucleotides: TGTCCCAGCAGCCCATTCGGCGGACAGGCCGTAGCTTTCTTT.

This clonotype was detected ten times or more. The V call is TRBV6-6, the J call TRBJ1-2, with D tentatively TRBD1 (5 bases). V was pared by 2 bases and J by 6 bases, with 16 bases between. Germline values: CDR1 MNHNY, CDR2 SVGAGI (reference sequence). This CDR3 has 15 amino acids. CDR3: CASSYVPQGPDGYTF. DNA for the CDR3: TGTGCCAGCAGTTACGTCCCCCAGGGACCGGATGGCTACACCTTC.